This passage covers 27 T cell receptor beta chains from one sample sequenced in a study of cytomegalovirus exposure and HLA in healthy donors. This PCR relied on a set of 60 Vbeta primers and 13 Jbeta primers. Measured with immunoSEQ multiplex PCR; TCRdb has only the in-frame clones, and not every one. The sample lists approximately 290,000 clones; roughly 80% were seen once. Specimen: PBMCs. The source of these receptors is a girl aged 2 to 10 in good health and CMV-seronegative.

The V gene is TRBV27, the J gene TRBJ2-7, with TRBD1 identical over 8 bases. The CDR3 consists of 14 residues. Germline loops: CDR1 MNHEY, CDR2 SMNVEV (reference sequence). V was pared by 5 bases and J by 3 bases, with 6 bases of the junction left unmatched. The CDR3: CASSHGQGLYEQYF. The CDR3 region has the DNA TGTGCCAGCAGTCACGGACAGGGCCTCTACGAGCAGTACTTC.

V gene TRBV2 combines with J gene TRBJ2-3, with TRBD2 matching 12 bases. The length of the CDR3 is 16 residues. Germline CDR1 SNHLY, CDR2 FYNNEI. Trimming cost V 6 bases and J 4 bases; bases outside gene matches: 8. Written as DNA, the CDR3 is TGTGCCAGCAGGACTGCTAGCGGGGGGGCCCCAGATACGCAGTATTTT. It is translated as CASRTASGGAPDTQYF.

The V gene is TRBV7-3, the J gene TRBJ1-6; D is uncertain. CDR1 is SGHTA and CDR2 is FQGTGA in the germline V gene. The CDR3 runs to 15 residues. The V end lost 5 bases, the J end lost 0 bases, and 8 bases lay between the germline ends. This CDR3 is CASSAQSSYNSPLHF. In DNA, the CDR3 is TGTGCCAGCAGCGCACAGAGCTCCTATAATTCACCCCTCCACTTT.

This clone was seen a handful of times. This chain connects TRBV19 to TRBJ1-1, with D tentatively TRBD1 (6 bases). The V gene's germline CDR1 is LNHDA and CDR2 SQIVND (reference sequence). Deletions cut 10 bases from V and 2 bases from J, with 14 bases between. This CDR3 is 13 amino acids long. Here the CDR3 reads CATRRDTNTEAFF. In DNA form, the CDR3 reads TGTGCCACACGCCGGGACACCAACACTGAAGCTTTCTTT.

The rearrangement links TRBV5-6 to TRBJ2-2; 9 bases line up with TRBD1. This CDR3 is built from 14 residues. Germline V gene sequence: CDR1 SGHDT, CDR2 YYEEEE. V lost 4 bases and J lost 9; bases outside the gene matches: 7. Written as DNA, the CDR3 is TGTGCCAGCAGCGGGGGGACAGGGACCCGGGAGCTGTTTTTT. This translates into CASSGGTGTRELFF.

The chain employs TRBV9 and TRBJ2-1, with D uncertain. Trimming took off 3 bases at V and 5 bases at J, with 15 bases between the two ends. This CDR3 is 15 amino acids long. Germline CDR1 and CDR2: SGDLS and YYNGEE. In DNA form, the CDR3 reads TGTGCCAGCAGCGCACAAGTTACAGAGAACAATGAGCAGTTCTTC. Residues: CASSAQVTENNEQFF.

The V gene is TRBV5-8, the J gene TRBJ1-5; D is unresolved. The CDR3 is 15 residues long. CDR1 and CDR2 from the germline V gene are SGHTS and YDEGEE. Trimming left V 0 bases short and J 0 bases short, with 7 bases between. The CDR3 spells CASSLGDYSNQPQHF. The DNA of the CDR3 is TGTGCCAGCAGCTTGGGCGACTATAGCAATCAGCCCCAGCATTTT.

V gene TRBV19 combines with J gene TRBJ1-5; D might be TRBD1 (5 bases). The length of the CDR3 is 17 residues. Looked up from germline, CDR1 is LNHDA and CDR2 is SQIVND (reference sequence). The V end was cut by 0 bases, the J end by 4 bases, with 16 bases between. CDR3 region: CASSIDQAGRFNQPQHF. The CDR3 coding sequence is TGTGCCAGTAGTATAGATCAGGCAGGGAGGTTTAATCAGCCCCAGCATTTT. The whole variable domain, remainder taken from reference TRBV19 and TRBJ1-5, is DGGITQSPKYLFRKEGQNVTLSCEQNLNHDAMYWYRQDPGQGLRLIYYSQIVNDFQKGDIAEGYSVSREKKESFPLTVTSAQKNPTAFYLCASSIDQAGRFNQPQHFGDGTRLSIL.

The DNA for the CDR3 is TGTGCCAGCAGTTTTAGCTATAGCTCCTACAATGAGCAGTTCTTC. It translates to CASSFSYSSYNEQFF. The chain uses TRBV27 and TRBJ2-1; D ambiguous. V lost 3 bases and J 0 bases, leaving 9 bases between the germline ends. The V gene's germline CDR1 is MNHEY and CDR2 SMNVEV (reference sequence). The CDR3 totals 15 residues.

This clone has more than one count but fewer than ten. The V gene is TRBV11-2, the J gene TRBJ1-2; D unclear. The CDR3 runs to 13 residues. CDR1 is SGHAT, CDR2 FQNNGV, per germline. Trimming left V 5 bases short and J 5 bases short, with 12 bases between. Written as DNA, the CDR3 is TGTGCCAGCAGCCTGAGGGCTGGGTATGGCTACACCTTC. It is translated as CASSLRAGYGYTF.

This clone was seen more than once but under ten times. This rearrangement joins TRBV10-3 to TRBJ1-4; D uncertain. The V end lost 0 bases, the J end lost 5 bases, and 7 bases lay between the germline ends. The length of the CDR3 is 14 residues. Germline V gene sequence: CDR1 ENHRY, CDR2 SYGVKD. CDR3 protein: CAISESQSNEKLFF. CDR3 coding DNA: TGTGCCATCAGTGAGTCACAGAGCAATGAAAAACTGTTTTTT.

This clone has more than one count but fewer than ten. The CDR3 sequence is CAITSTESGGLNYGYTF. CDR3 nucleotides: TGTGCCATCACTTCCACTGAGTCAGGGGGCTTAAACTATGGCTACACCTTC. V gene TRBV10-3 combines with J gene TRBJ1-2, with 8 nucleotides matching TRBD1. CDR3 length: 17 residues. The junction had 15 bases not matched to a gene; V was cut back by 7 bases and J by 2 bases. Germline assignment: CDR1 ENHRY and CDR2 SYGVKD.

The V gene is TRBV19, the J gene TRBJ2-3; 11 bases align to TRBD2. The V gene end was trimmed by 10 bases and the J gene end by 3 bases; junction bases not matched to a gene: 9. The CDR3 covers 15 residues. Germline V gene lookup returns CDR1 LNHDA and CDR2 SQIVND (reference sequence). DNA for the CDR3: TGTGCCACCCAACGACTAGCGGGGTTAACAGATACGCAGTATTTT. It yields the protein CATQRLAGLTDTQYF.

The chain is built from TRBV19 and TRBJ2-1, with 10 positions matching TRBD2. This CDR3 is built from 15 residues. V lost 2 bases to trimming and J lost 8 bases; unmatched junction nucleotides: 6. Germline-derived CDR1 and CDR2 are LNHDA and SQIVND (reference sequence). CDR3: CASSISSGSFDEQFF. The CDR3 coding sequence is TGTGCCAGTAGTATATCTAGCGGGAGTTTTGATGAGCAGTTCTTC. Supplemented by reference TRBV19 and TRBJ2-1, the full variable domain reads DGGITQSPKYLFRKEGQNVTLSCEQNLNHDAMYWYRQDPGQGLRLIYYSQIVNDFQKGDIAEGYSVSREKKESFPLTVTSAQKNPTAFYLCASSISSGSFDEQFFGPGTRLTVL.

The chain is built from TRBV9 and TRBJ1-4; D may be TRBD1 (6 bases). V lost 2 bases, J lost 4 bases, and 12 bases lay in between. The germline CDR1 and CDR2 sequences are SGDLS and YYNGEE. The CDR3 loop spans 15 amino acids. DNA for the CDR3: TGTGCCAGCAGCGTGTTGACAGGCCGTAATGAAAAACTGTTTTTT. It specifies CASSVLTGRNEKLFF. Complete variable domain (other parts from reference TRBV9 and TRBJ1-4): DSGVTQTPKHLITATGQRVTLRCSPRSGDLSVYWYQQSLDQGLQFLIQYYNGEERAKGNILERFSAQQFPDLHSELNLSSLELGDSALYFCASSVLTGRNEKLFFGSGTQLSVL.

The chain joins TRBV5-1 to TRBJ1-6; D not resolved. Germline values: CDR1 SGHRS, CDR2 YFSETQ. CDR3 length equals 12 residues. Trimming took 5 bases from V and 7 from J, leaving 7 bases between them. This CDR3 reads CASRVGNSPLHF. The CDR3 DNA reads as TGCGCCAGCAGGGTCGGGAATTCACCCCTCCACTTT.

Concerning this clone itself: One end of the junction varies from germline; a read error may be responsible. The chain couples TRBV7-9 to TRBJ1-5, with D tentatively TRBD1 (5 bases). The CDR3 covers 12 residues. CDR1 SEHNR and CDR2 FQNEAQ come from the germline V gene (reference sequence). The CDR3 DNA follows: TGTTCCAGCACCGCAGGGAATCAGCCCCAGCATTTT. Residues: CSSTAGNQPQHF. Full variable domain (remainder filled in from reference TRBV7-9 and TRBJ1-5): DTGVSQNPRHKITKRGQNVTFRCDPISEHNRLYWYRQTLGQGPEFLTYFQNEAQLEKSRLLSDRFSAERPKGSFSTLEIQRTEQGDSAMYLCSSTAGNQPQHFGDGTRLSIL.

Concerning this clone itself: The junction shows a germline mismatch at one end, possibly a read error. This same CDR3 is encoded by further DNA sequences in the sample. The V gene is TRBV28, the J gene TRBJ2-5; tentative D call: TRBD1 (5 bases). The CDR3 is made up of 14 amino acids. Germline V gene sequence: CDR1 MDHEN, CDR2 SYDVKM. CDR3 loop: CASSLMDNQETQYF. The DNA for the CDR3 is TGTGCCAGCAGTCTCATGGACAACCAGGAGACCCAGTACTTC.

V is TRBV6-5 and J is TRBJ2-7; D perhaps matches TRBD1 (6 bases). Between the trimmed V and J ends, which lost 6 bases and 0 bases, there was a span of 9 bases. This CDR3 region has 13 residues. CDR1 and CDR2 (germline): MNHEY, SVGAGI. The CDR3, as DNA: TGTGCCAGCAGCTTGACAGGCTCCTACGAGCAGTACTTC. Its protein is CASSLTGSYEQYF.

The chain has TRBV28 and TRBJ2-7; 8 bases map to TRBD2. Looked up from germline, CDR1 is MDHEN and CDR2 is SYDVKM. Trimming removed 11 bases from V and 3 bases from J; junction bases left unmatched: 12. This CDR3 comprises 14 residues. CDR3 sequence: CAAGREALFYEQYF. For the CDR3, the DNA is TGTGCCGCCGGGCGGGAGGCCCTATTCTACGAGCAGTACTTC. Full variable domain (missing parts from reference TRBV28 and TRBJ2-7): DVKVTQSSRYLVKRTGEKVFLECVQDMDHENMFWYRQDPGLGLRLIYFSYDVKMKEKGDIPEGYSVSREKKERFSLILESASTNQTSMYLCAAGREALFYEQYFGPGTRLTVT.

The V and J genes are TRBV27 and TRBJ1-1; 10 bases map to TRBD1. The V gene end was trimmed by 5 bases and the J gene end by 1 base; junction bases not matched to a gene: 1. Germline V CDR1 and CDR2: MNHEY, SMNVEV (reference sequence). The CDR3 runs to 14 residues. The CDR3 DNA is TGTGCCAGCAGTAGGACAGGGGGGAACACTGAAGCTTTCTTT. Encoded protein: CASSRTGGNTEAFF.

V gene TRBV2 combines with J gene TRBJ1-2; D is possibly TRBD1 (6 bases). Germline-derived CDR1 and CDR2 are SNHLY and FYNNEI. Trimming removed 7 bases from V and 5 bases from J, with 20 bases in between. The CDR3 runs to 15 residues. The CDR3 here is CASTQLRDTGYGYTF. As DNA, the CDR3 is TGTGCCAGCACTCAACTCCGGGACACGGGTTATGGCTACACCTTC.

This rearrangement joins TRBV6-5 to TRBJ1-6, with D unresolved. CDR1 and CDR2 (germline): MNHEY, SVGAGI. Trimming left V 0 bases short and J 8 bases short, with 8 bases between. This CDR3 region has 14 residues. CDR3 DNA sequence: TGTGCCAGCAGTTACTCGACACTTCATTCACCCCTCCACTTT. Translated: CASSYSTLHSPLHF.

The genes are TRBV27 and TRBJ2-7, with 7 bases fitting TRBD2. The CDR3 runs to 15 residues. The germline V gene has CDR1 MNHEY and CDR2 SMNVEV (reference sequence). The J segment lost 5 bases and the V segment lost 5 bases, leaving 12 bases of the junction unmatched. DNA of the CDR3: TGTGCCAGCAGTAATGGCGGGAGTGGCAGCAACGAGCAGTACTTC. Amino acids: CASSNGGSGSNEQYF.

This clone was seen just once. The J gene is TRBJ1-2, the V gene TRBV19, with D unclear. Trimming removed 3 bases from V and 4 bases from J, with 15 bases in between. Germline CDR1 is LNHDA and CDR2 is SQIVND (reference sequence). This CDR3 has 15 residues. The CDR3 coding sequence is TGTGCCAGTAGTATTACCCCCAGAACCTCCTATGGCTACACCTTC. It encodes CASSITPRTSYGYTF.

The rearrangement uses TRBV6-5 and TRBJ2-3; TRBD2 agrees at 9 bases. The V and J ends lost 2 bases and 6 bases, in that order; junction bases with no gene match: 6. Germline assignment: CDR1 MNHEY and CDR2 SVGAGI. The length of the CDR3 is 15 residues. This CDR3 reads CASSYAAGGVDTQYF. The CDR3 DNA is TGTGCCAGCAGTTACGCGGCGGGGGGGGTTGATACGCAGTATTTT.

The rearrangement joins TRBV27 to TRBJ1-5, with 7 bases aligning to TRBD1. CDR1 and CDR2 from the germline V gene are MNHEY and SMNVEV (reference sequence). V shed 5 bases, J shed 4 bases, and the junction held 11 bases outside the gene matches. The CDR3 extends over 16 amino acids. The CDR3: CASSPATGLGNQPQHF. The CDR3 DNA reads as TGTGCCAGCAGTCCAGCGACAGGGCTGGGGAATCAGCCCCAGCATTTT.